A single sample gave rise to the 23 T cell receptor beta chains below, sequenced in a study of blood T cell repertoires in COVID-19 (dated by TCRdb to 2020 to 2022). Library creation used the immunoSEQ multiplex PCR assay. TCRdb obtained this table from immuneACCESS and retained in-frame rearrangements with V and J assigned. These tables miss some clones; where compared with another copy, unresolved V genes account for less than half of the shortfall, and the remainder is unexplained. In all, the sample holds about 150,000 clones, and around 74% of those were seen once. About 4% of the sample is taken by the ten largest. Sequencing was performed on peripheral blood. The source of these receptors is an elderly woman with acute or convalescent COVID-19.

J is TRBJ2-1 and V is TRBV7-8; 9 positions agree with TRBD2. V lost 2 bases, J lost 2 bases, and 4 bases stayed unmatched. Looked up from germline, CDR1 is SGHVS and CDR2 is FQNEAQ. CDR3 length: 16 amino acids. Here the CDR3 reads CASSLRGGGAYNEQFF. In nucleotides, the CDR3 is TGTGCCAGCAGCTTAAGGGGCGGGGGGGCCTACAATGAGCAGTTCTTC.

The chain has TRBV12-3 or TRBV12-4 and TRBJ2-7, with 7 bases aligning to TRBD2. This CDR3 region has 12 residues. The V and J ends lost 3 bases and 6 bases, in that order; junction bases with no gene match: 2. The DNA of the CDR3 is TGTGCCAGCAGTTTTGGGGGGGGCGAGCAGTACTTC. Encoded protein: CASSFGGGEQYF.

The J gene is TRBJ1-2, the V gene TRBV3-1 (or the pseudogene TRBV3-2); 11 bases fit TRBD1. Germline V gene lookup returns CDR1 LGHDT and CDR2 YNNKEL (reference sequence). The CDR3 loop spans 15 amino acids. J lost 5 bases, V lost 5 bases, and 7 bases had no gene match. For the CDR3, the DNA is TGTGCCAGCAGCTGGCCGGGACAGGGGGTATATGGCTACACCTTC. This sequence encodes CASSWPGQGVYGYTF.

This sequence joins TRBV6-5 and TRBJ2-7; 10 bases agree with TRBD1. J was trimmed by 9 bases and V by 6 bases; bases with no gene match: 14. Germline CDR1 MNHEY, CDR2 SVGAGI. There are 15 residues in the CDR3. This CDR3 reads CASRKPGTGETRQYF. DNA for the CDR3: TGTGCCAGCAGGAAACCCGGGACAGGGGAAACCCGGCAGTACTTC.

This rearrangement joins TRBV24-1 to TRBJ2-3; TRBD1 matches at 8 bases. The CDR3 has 15 amino acids. CDR1 is KGHDR, CDR2 SFDVKD, per germline. The J segment lost 1 base and the V segment lost 5 bases, leaving 4 bases of the junction unmatched. CDR3 coding DNA: TGTGCCACCAGTGCTGGGACAGGAGGCACAGATACGCAGTATTTT. Encoded protein: CATSAGTGGTDTQYF.

The V gene is TRBV10-3, the J gene TRBJ1-2, with D perhaps TRBD1 (6 bases). The V end was cut by 2 bases, the J end by 7 bases, with 23 bases between. This CDR3 contains 17 residues. CDR1 is ENHRY and CDR2 is SYGVKD in the germline V gene. Here the CDR3 DNA reads TGTGCCATCAGTGAGGGTCAGGGGATCACCCCTTTCGGTGGCTACACCTTC. Translated, it gives CAISEGQGITPFGGYTF.

The J gene is TRBJ1-1, the V gene TRBV2, with D tentatively TRBD1 (5 bases). The CDR3 runs to 13 residues. Looked up from germline, CDR1 is SNHLY and CDR2 is FYNNEI. The V end lost 4 bases, the J end lost 2 bases, and 8 bases lay between the germline ends. The CDR3 bases are TGTGCCAGCAGTGCACAGGCTAACACTGAAGCTTTCTTT. This sequence encodes CASSAQANTEAFF.

The chain recombines TRBV24-1 with TRBJ1-2; D perhaps matches TRBD1 (6 bases). This CDR3 region has 13 residues. Germline V gene lookup returns CDR1 KGHDR and CDR2 SFDVKD. V was shortened by 5 bases and J by 4 bases, with 10 bases between the two germline ends. CDR3 coding DNA: TGTGCCACCAGTGCAGGGGAAGCCTATGGCTACACCTTC. It specifies CATSAGEAYGYTF.

The chain combines TRBV19 with TRBJ1-1; possible D gene TRBD1, 5 bases. The V gene lost 4 bases and the J gene lost 0 bases, with 9 bases spanning the gap. CDR1 and CDR2 (germline): LNHDA, SQIVND (reference sequence). This CDR3 contains 14 residues. Here the CDR3 DNA reads TGTGCCAGTAGTACCCAGACAGTGAACACTGAAGCTTTCTTT. It yields the protein CASSTQTVNTEAFF.

V gene TRBV10-2 combines with J gene TRBJ1-1; a possible D gene is TRBD1 (6 bases). Germline V gives CDR1 WSHSY, CDR2 SAAADI. Trimming pared 6 bases from V and 2 bases from J, leaving 16 bases between. CDR3 length: 15 amino acids. This CDR3 reads CASRPQGTPNTEAFF. In nucleotides, the CDR3 is TGCGCCAGCAGGCCCCAGGGGACCCCAAACACTGAAGCTTTCTTT.

V usage is TRBV7-9 and J usage is TRBJ2-7, with D unresolved. The CDR3 extends over 15 amino acids. CDR1 and CDR2 (germline): SEHNR, FQNEAQ (reference sequence). Trimming took off 5 bases at V and 0 bases at J, with 14 bases between the two ends. The CDR3 nucleotides are TGTGCCAGCAGCACGGGTCCCGGGTCCTCCTACGAGCAGTACTTC. This encodes CASSTGPGSSYEQYF. The whole variable domain, remainder taken from reference TRBV7-9 and TRBJ2-7, is DTGVSQNPRHKITKRGQNVTFRCDPISEHNRLYWYRQTLGQGPEFLTYFQNEAQLEKSRLLSDRFSAERPKGSFSTLEIQRTEQGDSAMYLCASSTGPGSSYEQYFGPGTRLTVT.

The chain joins TRBV30 to TRBJ1-2; 7 bases map to TRBD1. V trimming: 2 bases; J trimming: 4 bases; junction bases outside the gene matches: 7. CDR3 length: 14 amino acids. Germline V gene data show CDR1 as GTSNPN and CDR2 as SVGIG (reference sequence). In DNA, the CDR3 is TGTGCCTGGAGTTCGACAGGGATTGTCTATGGCTACACCTTC. This sequence encodes CAWSSTGIVYGYTF.

V gene TRBV5-1 combines with J gene TRBJ2-3; possibly TRBD1 for D (5 bases). The CDR3 spans 14 residues. Germline values: CDR1 SGHRS, CDR2 YFSETQ. V was clipped by 8 bases and J by 0 bases, with 13 bases between them. The chain's CDR3 is CASTTGVSTDTQYF. The CDR3 bases are TGCGCCAGTACCACAGGAGTCAGCACAGATACGCAGTATTTT.

The CDR3 coding sequence is TGTGCCAGCAGTGAACCGGGGGGGTTGTGGGGAAGCAATCAGCCCCAGCATTTT. Protein sequence: CASSEPGGLWGSNQPQHF. The chain links TRBV6-1 to TRBJ1-5, with D possibly TRBD1 on 5 matching bases. This CDR3 is built from 18 residues. The germline gives CDR1 MNHNS, CDR2 SASEGT. Trimming left V 2 bases short and J 1 base short, with 18 bases between.

The rearrangement uses TRBV3-1 (or the pseudogene TRBV3-2) and TRBJ2-5; 7 bases are shared with TRBD2. V dropped 5 bases and J dropped 4; count of bases not matched to a gene: 10. The CDR3 spans 15 residues. Germline CDR1 and CDR2: LGHDT and YNNKEL (reference sequence). The CDR3 is CASSSGRTSRETQYF. The DNA for the CDR3 is TGTGCCAGCAGCTCCGGGAGGACCTCCCGAGAGACCCAGTACTTC.

The rearrangement links TRBV7-9 to TRBJ2-2, with D possibly matching TRBD1 (6 bases). V shed 2 bases and J shed 0 bases, with 10 bases lying between them. Germline CDR1 reads SEHNR; CDR2 reads FQNEAQ (reference sequence). This CDR3 is built from 16 residues. The DNA for the CDR3 is TGTGCCAGCAGCTTACCCCAGGGGACGAACACCGGGGAGCTGTTTTTT. Translated, it gives CASSLPQGTNTGELFF.

This chain connects TRBV4-3 to TRBJ2-7; D gene unclear. Germline V CDR1 and CDR2: LGHNA, YSLEER. Trimming shortened V by 0 bases and J by 4 bases, and 10 bases separated the two germline ends. The CDR3 runs 14 residues. The CDR3 nucleotides are TGCGCCAGCAGCCAAGAACCGGGTAATTACGAGCAGTACTTC. Amino acids: CASSQEPGNYEQYF.

The chain links TRBV6-6 to TRBJ2-7; 8 bases align to TRBD1. The CDR3 loop spans 13 amino acids. The V and J ends lost 5 bases and 6 bases, in that order; junction bases with no gene match: 6. Germline CDR1 and CDR2: MNHNY and SVGAGI (reference sequence). The CDR3 sequence is CASSQTGVGEQYF. The CDR3 DNA reads as TGTGCCAGCAGTCAGACAGGGGTGGGCGAGCAGTACTTC.

This clone was found a few times. This chain joins TRBV7-8 and TRBJ1-1; TRBD1 aligns across 8 bases. The CDR3 has 16 amino acids. V shed 1 base and J 1 base; nucleotides not matched to a gene: 5. Germline CDR1 SGHVS, CDR2 FQNEAQ. The CDR3 spells CASSLVLGTGNTEAFF. The CDR3 nucleotides read TGTGCCAGCAGCTTAGTGTTGGGGACAGGGAACACTGAAGCTTTCTTT.

J is TRBJ2-3 and V is TRBV7-2; TRBD2 agrees at 10 bases. With 2 bases clipped from V and 5 bases from J, the junction kept 4 bases outside the gene matches. This CDR3 is built from 15 residues. Per the germline V gene, CDR1 is SGHTA and CDR2 is FQGNSA. The CDR3 reads CASSLQRGGLDTQYF. CDR3 bases: TGTGCCAGCAGCTTACAGCGGGGGGGTTTAGATACGCAGTATTTT. The variable domain in full, with the rest retrieved from reference TRBV7-2 and TRBJ2-3, is GAGVSQSPSNKVTEKGKDVELRCDPISGHTALYWYRQSLGQGLEFLIYFQGNSAPDKSGLPSDRFSAERTGGSVSTLTIQRTQQEDSAVYLCASSLQRGGLDTQYFGPGTRLTVL.

V and J are TRBV6-6 and TRBJ1-1, with 11 bases aligning to TRBD1. Germline V gene sequence: CDR1 MNHNY, CDR2 SVGAGI (reference sequence). The CDR3 covers 16 residues. V trimming: 5 bases; J trimming: 4 bases; junction bases outside the gene matches: 9. The CDR3 spells CASSPRTGGFITEAFF. The CDR3 DNA reads TGTGCCAGCAGTCCCAGGACAGGGGGCTTCATCACTGAAGCTTTCTTT.

Only one count was recorded for this clone. The chain is built from TRBV18 and TRBJ2-1, with D possibly matching TRBD2 (5 bases). The CDR3 consists of 12 residues. Germline assignment: CDR1 KGHSH and CDR2 LQKENI. Trimming took off 4 bases at V and 6 bases at J, with 7 bases between the two ends. The CDR3 reads CASSLAGNEQFF. For the CDR3, the DNA is TGTGCCAGCTCACTCGCGGGCAATGAGCAGTTCTTC.

This chain connects TRBV6-5 to TRBJ1-2; 9 bases line up with TRBD1. The CDR3 covers 15 residues. V lost 5 bases and J lost 5; bases outside the gene matches: 9. The V gene's germline CDR1 is MNHEY and CDR2 SVGAGI. The CDR3 nucleotides are TGTGCCAGCAGTATTCTCCGCGGGACAGGGTATGGCTACACCTTC. Translating gives CASSILRGTGYGYTF.